This passage covers 21 T cell receptor beta chains from one sample sequenced in a study of cytomegalovirus exposure and HLA in healthy donors (dated by TCRdb to 2015 to 2018). The library came from the immunoSEQ multiplex PCR assay. For the multiplex PCR, a mixture combining 60 forward primers for TCR Vbeta segments and 13 reverse primers for TCR Jbeta segments was used. Imported from immuneACCESS, the table was reduced by TCRdb to in-frame sequences with V and J called. These copies leave out some clones; in studies compared against another copy, an unresolved V gene accounts for under half, and the cause of the remainder is not known. Recorded for this sample are more than 150,000 clones; around four fifths of them occurred a single time. 1.6% of the sample is in the top ten clones. Sequenced: PBMCs. These receptors originate from a man in his forties or fifties in good health and CMV-seronegative.

V usage is TRBV30 and J usage is TRBJ2-5; maybe TRBD2 (6 bases). Germline CDR1 is GTSNPN and CDR2 is SVGIG (reference sequence). V gave up 5 bases and J gave up 12 bases, with 19 bases separating them. The CDR3 has 12 amino acids. CDR3: CAWDPSGERKYF. The CDR3 DNA reads as TGTGCCTGGGATCCTTCGGGGGAACGAAAGTACTTC.

V and J are TRBV18 and TRBJ2-5; TRBD2 matches 7 bases. V lost 4 bases to trimming and J lost 5 bases; unmatched junction nucleotides: 10. Germline CDR1 KGHSH, CDR2 LQKENI. The CDR3 has 15 amino acids. CDR3 sequence: CASSLQITGGETQYF. The DNA for the CDR3 is TGTGCCAGCTCACTCCAGATCACCGGGGGGGAGACCCAGTACTTC.

The rearrangement joins TRBV5-1 to TRBJ2-1; D might be TRBD1 (6 bases). There are 13 residues in the CDR3. From germline, CDR1 is SGHRS and CDR2 YFSETQ. V was clipped by 2 bases and J by 7 bases, with 10 bases between them. The CDR3 protein is CASSFAGQNEQFF. The CDR3 DNA follows: TGCGCCAGCAGCTTCGCCGGACAGAATGAGCAGTTCTTC.

The chain is built from TRBV5-4 and TRBJ2-1, with 13 bases that match TRBD2. This CDR3 has 18 residues. Germline trimming cut 4 bases from V and 0 bases from J; bases unmatched to any gene: 7. In germline, CDR1 is SGHNT, CDR2 YYREEE (reference sequence). The CDR3 reads CASSPRLAGGSSYNEQFF. The CDR3 DNA sequence: TGTGCCAGCAGCCCGAGACTAGCGGGGGGAAGCTCCTACAATGAGCAGTTCTTC. The whole variable domain, filled in from reference TRBV5-4 and TRBJ2-1, reads ETGVTQSPTHLIKTRGQQVTLRCSSQSGHNTVSWYQQALGQGPQFIFQYYREEENGRGNFPPRFSGLQFPNYSSELNVNALELDDSALYLCASSPRLAGGSSYNEQFFGPGTRLTVL.

V usage is TRBV11-1 and J usage is TRBJ1-2; 7 nucleotides line up with TRBD1. Germline V gene data show CDR1 as SGHAT and CDR2 as FQDESV (reference sequence). J lost 4 bases, V lost 5 bases, and 7 bases had no gene match. CDR3 size: 14 residues. The CDR3 here is CASSPRQGLYGYTF. The DNA of the CDR3 is TGTGCCAGCAGCCCTAGACAGGGCCTCTATGGCTACACCTTC.

The gene calls are TRBV7-9 and TRBJ2-7, with 10 nucleotides matching TRBD2. Germline V gene lookup returns CDR1 SEHNR and CDR2 FQNEAQ (reference sequence). The CDR3 totals 18 residues. Trimming cost V 4 bases and J 2 bases; bases outside gene matches: 14. As DNA, the CDR3 is TGTGCCAGCAGCTGGAGGACAGACCAAGCGGGAGGGCCCTACGAGCAGTACTTC. It yields the protein CASSWRTDQAGGPYEQYF.

The chain couples TRBV7-9 to TRBJ1-4; D is uncertain. CDR1 SEHNR and CDR2 FQNEAQ come from the germline V gene (reference sequence). V was trimmed by 5 bases and J by 5 bases, leaving 12 bases between them. The CDR3 extends over 14 amino acids. CDR3 DNA: TGTGCCAGCAGCACAGACGGAGGGAATGAAAAACTGTTTTTT. This gives the protein CASSTDGGNEKLFF.

A remark on this clone: In the same sample, other DNA sequences code for this CDR3. V gene TRBV6-5 combines with J gene TRBJ2-4, with unresolved D. Germline loops: CDR1 MNHEY, CDR2 SVGAGI. The CDR3 totals 14 residues. Trimming removed 2 bases from V and 0 bases from J, with 5 bases in between. CDR3 nucleotides: TGTGCCAGCAGTTACGGGCTAGCCAAAAACATTCAGTACTTC. Protein product: CASSYGLAKNIQYF.

The chain employs TRBV27 and TRBJ2-7; 14 bases agree with TRBD2. Trimming at V came to 5 bases and at J to 6 bases, leaving 6 bases not matched to a gene. CDR1 MNHEY and CDR2 SMNVEV come from the germline V gene (reference sequence). This CDR3 contains 15 residues. CDR3 coding DNA: TGTGCCAGCAGTCCGGGACTAGCGGGAGTGGGCGAGCAGTACTTC. This codes for CASSPGLAGVGEQYF.

This clone has a single count. The chain employs TRBV10-3 and TRBJ1-5; 9 positions agree with TRBD1. CDR1 and CDR2 from the germline V gene are ENHRY and SYGVKD. V shed 3 bases, J shed 7 bases, and the junction held 4 bases outside the gene matches. The CDR3 loop spans 14 amino acids. The CDR3 loop reads CAISEDRGRQPQHF. The CDR3 DNA follows: TGTGCCATCAGTGAAGACAGGGGGAGGCAGCCCCAGCATTTT.

The chain combines TRBV28 with TRBJ1-2; 8 bases are a match to TRBD1. CDR1 and CDR2 from the germline V gene are MDHEN and SYDVKM. The V and J ends lost 6 bases and 4 bases, in that order; junction bases with no gene match: 4. CDR3 length: 13 amino acids. This CDR3 is CASRLQGAYGYTF. The CDR3 DNA reads as TGTGCCAGCAGGTTGCAGGGGGCCTATGGCTACACCTTC.

Notes on this clone: The junction departs from the called germline gene at one end, perhaps through a read error. V is TRBV7-7 and J is TRBJ2-2; 9 positions agree with TRBD2. This CDR3 has 18 amino acids. CDR1 and CDR2 (germline): SSHAT, FNYEAQ (reference sequence). In DNA form, the CDR3 reads TGTGCTAGCAGCTTAGGGCTAGCGGGAACTACGAACACCGGGGAGCTGTTTTTT. This translates into CASSLGLAGTTNTGELFF.

Concerning this clone itself: The same CDR3 can be traced to other DNA sequences in this sample. The chain has TRBV5-1 and TRBJ2-7, with D maybe TRBD1 (5 bases). The CDR3 totals 15 residues. Germline V CDR1 and CDR2: SGHRS, YFSETQ. Trimming took off 0 bases at V and 0 bases at J, with 10 bases between the two ends. CDR3 coding DNA: TGCGCCAGCAGCTTGGACAGGACCAGCTCCTACGAGCAGTACTTC. Its protein is CASSLDRTSSYEQYF.

This clone turned up a few times. The chain recombines TRBV4-3 with TRBJ1-2, with 7 nucleotides matching TRBD1. The V gene end was trimmed by 4 bases and the J gene end by 0 bases; junction bases not matched to a gene: 5. The CDR3 is made up of 15 amino acids. Looked up from germline, CDR1 is LGHNA and CDR2 is YSLEER. As DNA, the CDR3 is TGCGCCAGCAGCCCGAGGACAGGACCTAACTATGGCTACACCTTC. Translated: CASSPRTGPNYGYTF.

The chain couples TRBV6-5 to TRBJ2-7, with 13 bases aligning to TRBD2. CDR3 size: 14 residues. The trim removed 8 bases at V and 1 base at J, leaving 2 bases unmatched. Germline lookup yields CDR1 MNHEY and CDR2 SVGAGI. CDR3 DNA sequence: TGTGCCAGCCGGACTAGCGGGGGATCCTACGAGCAGTACTTC. Encoded protein: CASRTSGGSYEQYF.

This clone has more than one count but fewer than ten. The chain carries TRBV28 and TRBJ2-5; no definite D call. V lost 7 bases, J lost 2 bases, and 14 bases lay in between. CDR3 length: 14 amino acids. Germline V CDR1 and CDR2: MDHEN, SYDVKM. In nucleotides, the CDR3 is TGTGCCAGCACCCGAAGCAAATTACAAGAGACCCAGTACTTC. Its protein product is CASTRSKLQETQYF.

The J gene is TRBJ2-1, the V gene TRBV30; a weak D match, TRBD1 (6 bases). Germline V gives CDR1 GTSNPN, CDR2 SVGIG (reference sequence). Trimming took off 1 base at V and 4 bases at J, with 11 bases between the two ends. CDR3 length: 14 residues. CDR3 residues: CAWSGQGRYNEQFF. CDR3 nucleotides: TGTGCCTGGAGTGGGCAGGGGAGATACAATGAGCAGTTCTTC. Full variable domain (remainder filled in from reference TRBV30 and TRBJ2-1): SQTIHQWPATLVQPVGSPLSLECTVEGTSNPNLYWYRQAAGRGLQLLFYSVGIGQISSEVPQNLSASRPQDRQFILSSKKLLLSDSGFYLCAWSGQGRYNEQFFGPGTRLTVL.

The V call is TRBV19, the J call TRBJ1-5; D gene unclear. Deletions cut 5 bases from V and 0 bases from J, with 11 bases between. The CDR3 consists of 15 residues. Germline V gives CDR1 LNHDA, CDR2 SQIVND (reference sequence). CDR3 DNA sequence: TGTGCCAGTAGTGAGGCCCTGGTTAGCAATCAGCCCCAGCATTTT. Its protein is CASSEALVSNQPQHF.

The rearrangement joins TRBV7-9 to TRBJ2-3, with D perhaps TRBD1 (6 bases). Germline V gene data show CDR1 as SEHNR and CDR2 as FQNEAQ (reference sequence). V was pared by 2 bases and J by 3 bases, with 15 bases between. The CDR3 length is 16 residues. CDR3 sequence reads: CASSLRGGGGTDTQYF. As DNA, the CDR3 is TGTGCCAGCAGCTTACGTGGGGGCGGTGGAACAGATACGCAGTATTTT. Filled out from reference TRBV7-9 and TRBJ2-3, the complete variable domain reads DTGVSQNPRHKITKRGQNVTFRCDPISEHNRLYWYRQTLGQGPEFLTYFQNEAQLEKSRLLSDRFSAERPKGSFSTLEIQRTEQGDSAMYLCASSLRGGGGTDTQYFGPGTRLTVL.

The chain combines TRBV4-1 with TRBJ2-7, with D perhaps matching TRBD1 (5 bases). Germline CDR1 is MGHRA and CDR2 is YSYEKL. Trimming pared 1 base from V and 7 bases from J, leaving 20 bases between. CDR3 length: 16 residues. CDR3: CASSQGFPGPVGEQYF. The CDR3 DNA is TGCGCCAGCAGCCAAGGTTTTCCAGGGCCCGTGGGGGAGCAGTACTTC.

The chain links TRBV11-2 to TRBJ2-7; a weak D match, TRBD1 (5 bases). The length of the CDR3 is 16 residues. CDR1 and CDR2 (germline): SGHAT, FQNNGV. V was cut by 0 bases and J by 2 bases, with 14 bases left in between. The CDR3, as DNA: TGTGCCAGCAGCTTAGATGGGGCTCAGGGCCCCTACGAGCAGTACTTC. Protein product: CASSLDGAQGPYEQYF.